Each of the 27 T cell receptor beta chains below was sequenced from the same sample in a study of T cell responses to AZD1222 COVID-19 vaccine (dated by TCRdb to about 2021). The time point label here, explained by the study, means: about 28 days (+/-7) after the second vaccine dose. Library preparation employed the immunoSEQ multiplex PCR assay. Drawn from immuneACCESS, this table holds only the in-frame rearrangements with V and J called that TCRdb kept. Clones are partly lost; checked studies trace under half to an unresolved V gene and leave the rest unexplained. This sample lists some 79,000 clones; around 81% were detected once. The biggest ten clones account for 47% of the sample. Source: peripheral blood, taken 28 days after the second AZD1222 dose. Receptors were obtained from an adult who received the AZD1222 COVID-19 vaccine.

This clone was found once. This chain links TRBV6-5 with TRBJ2-7; 8 nucleotides align to TRBD2. This CDR3 is 13 amino acids long. V was pared by 6 bases and J by 3 bases, with 4 bases of the junction left unmatched. Germline V lookup: CDR1 MNHEY, CDR2 SVGAGI. CDR3 bases: TGTGCCAGCAGCTATAGCGGGAACTACGAGCAGTACTTC. Protein sequence: CASSYSGNYEQYF.

V is TRBV5-6 and J is TRBJ1-1; D remains ambiguous. Germline V gives CDR1 SGHDT, CDR2 YYEEEE. The V end was cut by 1 base, the J end by 5 bases, with 9 bases between. This CDR3 comprises 13 residues. Written as DNA, the CDR3 is TGTGCCAGCAGCTTGAGGACTTGGACTGAAGCTTTCTTT. Its translation: CASSLRTWTEAFF.

The J gene is TRBJ1-5, the V gene TRBV6-1; TRBD1 is a possible D gene (5 bases). Germline values: CDR1 MNHNS, CDR2 SASEGT. This CDR3 is 16 amino acids long. The germline V and J ends were trimmed by 3 bases and 7 bases, with 19 bases remaining between them. This CDR3 reads CASSEGPQRADQPQHF. In nucleotides, the CDR3 is TGTGCCAGCAGTGAGGGACCCCAGAGGGCGGACCAGCCCCAGCATTTT.

The chain combines TRBV9 with TRBJ2-4; TRBD1 aligns across 7 bases. The CDR3 covers 14 residues. In germline, CDR1 is SGDLS, CDR2 YYNGEE. J was trimmed by 5 bases and V by 4 bases; bases with no gene match: 6. In DNA form, the CDR3 reads TGTGCCAGCAGCCCCGGGGACAGCCAAAACATTCAGTACTTC. This sequence encodes CASSPGDSQNIQYF.

As regards this clone: Within the sample, other DNA sequences also encode this same CDR3. The gene calls are TRBV30 and TRBJ2-3; a weak D match, TRBD2 (5 bases). The CDR3 sequence is 14 residues long. Trimming cost V 0 bases and J 4 bases, with 11 bases left between them. Germline-derived CDR1 and CDR2 are GTSNPN and SVGIG (reference sequence). The chain's CDR3 is CAWSVGTGADTQYF. In DNA form, the CDR3 reads TGTGCCTGGAGTGTTGGTACCGGGGCAGATACGCAGTATTTT.

The V gene is TRBV24-1, the J gene TRBJ2-1, with D perhaps TRBD2 (6 bases). Germline V gene data show CDR1 as KGHDR and CDR2 as SFDVKD. This CDR3 comprises 15 residues. Trimming took off 4 bases at V and 9 bases at J, with 18 bases between the two ends. The CDR3 region is CATSDPRRELGEQFF. CDR3 DNA sequence: TGTGCCACCAGTGACCCTCGGAGGGAGCTTGGTGAGCAGTTCTTC.

The chain uses TRBV28 and TRBJ2-7, with D possibly being TRBD1 or TRBD2 (5 bases each). Germline V gene data show CDR1 as MDHEN and CDR2 as SYDVKM. The CDR3 sequence is 14 residues long. V lost 7 bases and J lost 0, with 13 bases in between. CDR3 sequence (DNA): TGTGCCAGCAATACGGGACGCTACTCCTACGAGCAGTACTTC. Translation gives CASNTGRYSYEQYF.

The rearrangement uses TRBV25-1 and TRBJ1-6, with TRBD1 matching over 7 bases. Germline assignment: CDR1 MGHDK and CDR2 SYGVNS. V dropped 7 bases and J dropped 7; count of bases not matched to a gene: 10. The CDR3 consists of 15 residues. This CDR3 reads CASTMGQLENSPLHF. The DNA of the CDR3 is TGTGCCAGCACGATGGGACAGCTAGAAAATTCACCCCTCCACTTT.

This clone was found once. This chain uses TRBV19 with TRBJ2-4; perhaps D is TRBD1 or TRBD2 (5 bases each). Trimming pared 1 base from V and 1 base from J, leaving 11 bases between. This CDR3 comprises 16 residues. Germline V CDR1 and CDR2: LNHDA, SQIVND (reference sequence). CDR3 coding DNA: TGTGCCAGTAGTATAGGGCAGGGAGAGGCCAAAAACATTCAGTACTTC. Protein: CASSIGQGEAKNIQYF.

The chain carries TRBV10-3 and TRBJ2-5; perhaps D is TRBD1 or TRBD2 (6 bases each). Germline V gene data show CDR1 as ENHRY and CDR2 as SYGVKD. The CDR3 is 14 amino acids. V dropped 0 bases and J dropped 2 bases, with 7 bases sitting between them. This CDR3 is CAISESGGQETQYF. The DNA of the CDR3 is TGTGCCATCAGTGAGTCAGGGGGGCAAGAGACCCAGTACTTC.

The V gene is TRBV7-8, the J gene TRBJ1-6, with a tentative D call TRBD1 (6 bases). Germline-derived CDR1 and CDR2 are SGHVS and FQNEAQ. V lost 5 bases to trimming and J lost 14 bases, with 19 bases between them. This CDR3 contains 14 residues. The DNA of the CDR3 is TGTGCCAGCAGCCCTGGGATAGGGGGGTTGACCCTCCACTTT. This translates into CASSPGIGGLTLHF.

This sequence joins TRBV6-5 and TRBJ1-2, with D hard to call. From germline, CDR1 is MNHEY and CDR2 SVGAGI. The CDR3 contains 13 residues. Trimming pared 6 bases from V and 1 base from J, leaving 9 bases between. The chain's CDR3 is CASRVSDNYGYTF. As DNA, the CDR3 is TGTGCCAGCAGAGTTTCAGATAACTATGGCTACACCTTC.

In nucleotides, the CDR3 is TGTGCCAGCAGCTTAGGAGGGCCTGAAGCTTTCTTT. Translation: CASSLGGPEAFF. V gene TRBV7-2 combines with J gene TRBJ1-1; D is undetermined. The CDR3 has 12 residues. Germline V CDR1 and CDR2: SGHTA, FQGNSA. V was cut by 1 base and J by 6 bases, with 6 bases left in between.

This chain joins TRBV9 and TRBJ2-7; a weak D match, TRBD1 (6 bases). The V end was cut by 0 bases, the J end by 4 bases, with 17 bases between. Germline V gene data show CDR1 as SGDLS and CDR2 as YYNGEE. The CDR3 has 16 residues. CDR3 DNA sequence: TGTGCCAGCAGCGTAGGCATCGAGGGGGAAGGTTACGAGCAGTACTTC. It codes for CASSVGIEGEGYEQYF. Full variable domain (remainder filled in from reference TRBV9 and TRBJ2-7): DSGVTQTPKHLITATGQRVTLRCSPRSGDLSVYWYQQSLDQGLQFLIQYYNGEERAKGNILERFSAQQFPDLHSELNLSSLELGDSALYFCASSVGIEGEGYEQYFGPGTRLTVT.

The V call is TRBV19, the J call TRBJ2-7; D is possibly TRBD1 or TRBD2 (5 bases each). Deletions cut 9 bases from V and 3 bases from J, with 18 bases between. The CDR3 has 14 residues. Germline CDR1 is LNHDA and CDR2 is SQIVND (reference sequence). Here the CDR3 DNA reads TGTGCCAGCGCTGACCAGGGACCAAGCTACGAGCAGTACTTC. Protein: CASADQGPSYEQYF.

The chain joins TRBV29-1 to TRBJ1-1, with 9 bases aligning to TRBD1. Germline assignment: CDR1 SQVTM and CDR2 ANQGSEA. Germline trimming cut 6 bases from V and 4 bases from J; bases unmatched to any gene: 3. This CDR3 is 12 amino acids long. CDR3: CSVGQGGTEAFF. The CDR3, as DNA: TGCAGCGTGGGACAGGGCGGCACTGAAGCTTTCTTT.

This clone was found once. The chain combines TRBV28 with TRBJ2-3; 14 positions match TRBD2. The ends lost 3 bases at V and 3 bases at J; junction bases unmatched: 8. The CDR3 contains 18 residues. Germline V lookup: CDR1 MDHEN, CDR2 SYDVKM. CDR3 region: CASSFLGLAGERTDTQYF. The DNA for the CDR3 is TGTGCCAGCAGTTTCTTGGGACTAGCGGGAGAGAGAACAGATACGCAGTATTTT. The full variable domain, rest sourced from reference TRBV28 and TRBJ2-3, is DVKVTQSSRYLVKRTGEKVFLECVQDMDHENMFWYRQDPGLGLRLIYFSYDVKMKEKGDIPEGYSVSREKKERFSLILESASTNQTSMYLCASSFLGLAGERTDTQYFGPGTRLTVL.

This chain uses TRBV5-1 with TRBJ2-5; D not resolved. The CDR3 contains 14 residues. Germline CDR1 is SGHRS and CDR2 is YFSETQ. Trimming shortened V by 2 bases and J by 3 bases, and 11 bases separated the two germline ends. The CDR3 loop is CASSFSLAKETQYF. The CDR3 region has the DNA TGCGCCAGCAGCTTCTCTCTGGCTAAAGAGACCCAGTACTTC.

The chain links TRBV28 to TRBJ1-2; 11 positions agree with TRBD1. The germline V gene has CDR1 MDHEN and CDR2 SYDVKM. With V trimmed by 4 bases and J by 2 bases, 18 bases remained unmatched. The CDR3 totals 20 residues. The CDR3 sequence is CASSSGLFRWDRGGNYGYTF. The CDR3 DNA follows: TGTGCCAGCAGTTCAGGACTCTTTCGTTGGGACAGGGGGGGGAACTATGGCTACACCTTC.

The chain combines TRBV5-1 with TRBJ1-1, with 9 positions matching TRBD1. Per the germline V gene, CDR1 is SGHRS and CDR2 is YFSETQ. The CDR3 contains 20 residues. V shed 1 base, J shed 0 bases, and the junction held 16 bases outside the gene matches. CDR3 bases: TGCGCCAGCAGCTTGCCGCGGACAGGGGAGATAGTGGGGATGAACACTGAAGCTTTCTTT. Its translation: CASSLPRTGEIVGMNTEAFF.

This clone has just one count. The chain combines TRBV13 with TRBJ2-1; D is unresolved. V shed 0 bases and J shed 5 bases, with 11 bases lying between them. The CDR3 spans 15 residues. Germline assignment: CDR1 PRHDT and CDR2 FYEKMQ (reference sequence). CDR3 sequence: CASSLGMGLHNEQFF. The CDR3 coding sequence is TGTGCCAGCAGCTTAGGCATGGGCTTACACAATGAGCAGTTCTTC.

The chain carries TRBV28 and TRBJ2-1, with D maybe TRBD2 (6 bases). The germline gives CDR1 MDHEN, CDR2 SYDVKM. CDR3 length: 14 amino acids. Trimming stripped 5 bases from V and 4 bases from J, with 12 bases between. The CDR3 DNA reads as TGTGCCAGCAGTCCCCTGCGGGAATACAATGAGCAGTTCTTC. It specifies CASSPLREYNEQFF.

This rearrangement joins TRBV3-1 (or the pseudogene TRBV3-2) to TRBJ2-1, with 8 nucleotides matching TRBD2. The CDR3 contains 15 residues. The J segment lost 3 bases and the V segment lost 2 bases, leaving 3 bases of the junction unmatched. Germline V CDR1 and CDR2: LGHDT, YNNKEL (reference sequence). Here the CDR3 DNA reads TGTGCCAGCAGCCAAATTAGCGGGAACTACAATGAGCAGTTCTTC. This encodes CASSQISGNYNEQFF.

CDR3 sequence (DNA): TGCGCCAGCAGCGGACGACAGGGGTTGGACCAGTACTTC. Encoded protein: CASSGRQGLDQYF. This sequence joins TRBV5-1 and TRBJ2-7, with 8 bases that match TRBD1. Trimming cost V 4 bases and J 10 bases; bases outside gene matches: 10. The CDR3 runs 13 residues. Germline V gene data show CDR1 as SGHRS and CDR2 as YFSETQ.

This sequence joins TRBV7-6 and TRBJ2-5; D might be TRBD1 (6 bases). The CDR3 covers 15 residues. Per germline, CDR1 SGHVS and CDR2 FNYEAQ. The ends were cut back, 6 bases at V and 5 bases at J, with 19 bases in the middle. The CDR3 nucleotides are TGTGCCAGCAGTCCCCGATTTGGGACACGGGAGACCCAGTACTTC. The encoded protein is CASSPRFGTRETQYF.

The chain couples TRBV2 to TRBJ1-2, with D perhaps matching TRBD1 (5 bases). Deletions cut 4 bases from V and 0 bases from J, with 9 bases between. CDR3 length: 14 amino acids. The V gene's germline CDR1 is SNHLY and CDR2 FYNNEI. The CDR3 region has the DNA TGTGCCAGCAGTGGGGCAGGGACTAACTATGGCTACACCTTC. Amino acid sequence: CASSGAGTNYGYTF.

The V and J genes are TRBV28 and TRBJ2-2, with a possible D match to TRBD2 (6 bases). V was cut by 2 bases and J by 0 bases, with 13 bases left in between. This CDR3 has 17 amino acids. From germline, CDR1 is MDHEN and CDR2 SYDVKM. The CDR3 DNA reads as TGTGCCAGCAGTTTAGCGGGACTGGGTTCGAACACCGGGGAGCTGTTTTTT. Translated, it gives CASSLAGLGSNTGELFF.